This passage covers 29 T cell receptor beta chains from one sample sequenced in a study of cytomegalovirus exposure and HLA in healthy donors (dated 2017 in TCRdb). The method was the immunoSEQ multiplex PCR assay. The multiplex PCR relied on a mix of 60 forward primers for TCR Vbeta segments and 13 reverse primers for TCR Jbeta segments. Here the immuneACCESS table is served through TCRdb, limited to in-frame sequences with V and J called. Missing clones are a known gap in these copies; in checked studies unresolved V genes cover under half, and the rest lacks a known reason. The sample has 99,000 or so clones on record, approximately 83% of them singletons. The leading ten clones occupy around 3.6% of the sample. Sequencing was performed on PBMCs. The receptors were gathered from a female donor in good health and CMV-seropositive.

This chain uses TRBV9 with TRBJ2-2; 11 nucleotides align to TRBD1. The CDR3 is 16 amino acids. With V trimmed by 4 bases and J by 1 base, 3 bases remained unmatched. Germline V CDR1 and CDR2: SGDLS, YYNGEE. Here the CDR3 DNA reads TGTGCCAGCAGCCTCGGGACAGGGGGGAACACCGGGGAGCTGTTTTTT. It codes for CASSLGTGGNTGELFF.

The chain recombines TRBV19 with TRBJ2-1, with TRBD2 matching over 14 bases. V shed 5 bases and J 7 bases; nucleotides not matched to a gene: 7. The CDR3 is made up of 16 amino acids. CDR1 and CDR2 (germline): LNHDA, SQIVND (reference sequence). The CDR3, as DNA: TGTGCCAGTAGTGGTAGACTAGCGGGGGGGGGAAATGAGCAGTTCTTC. Its translation: CASSGRLAGGGNEQFF.

V is TRBV10-3 and J is TRBJ2-1, with TRBD2 matching over 10 bases. CDR1 and CDR2 (germline): ENHRY, SYGVKD. CDR3 length: 15 amino acids. Trimming at V came to 5 bases and at J to 0 bases, leaving 1 base not matched to a gene. CDR3 amino acids: CAISQREGSYNEQFF. The CDR3, as DNA: TGTGCCATCAGTCAGCGGGAGGGCTCCTACAATGAGCAGTTCTTC.

The chain joins TRBV4-1 to TRBJ2-5, with 15 bases identical to TRBD2. Trimming took 2 bases from V and 5 from J; bases not matched to a gene: 9. Germline V gene data show CDR1 as MGHRA and CDR2 as YSYEKL. CDR3 size: 18 residues. CDR3 in DNA: TGCGCCAGCAGCCAACAGGGGACTAGCGGGGGGCGCAGGGAGACCCAGTACTTC. It translates to CASSQQGTSGGRRETQYF.

The chain links TRBV27 to TRBJ2-1; TRBD2 matches 15 bases. The CDR3 loop spans 20 amino acids. V gave up 5 bases and J gave up 4 bases; unmatched junction bases: 15. CDR1 is MNHEY and CDR2 is SMNVEV in the germline V gene (reference sequence). The CDR3, as DNA: TGTGCCAGCAGTCCGAGATCTCCGGGACTAGCGGGAGGCGTTTACAATGAGCAGTTCTTC. As protein: CASSPRSPGLAGGVYNEQFF.

The gene calls are TRBV6-1 and TRBJ1-5; TRBD1 agrees at 9 bases. Unmatched junction bases numbered 7, after V lost 6 bases and J lost 4 bases. The CDR3 covers 15 residues. Germline assignment: CDR1 MNHNS and CDR2 SASEGT. CDR3 sequence reads: CASRYRDRVNQPQHF. In nucleotides, the CDR3 is TGTGCCAGCAGGTACCGGGACAGGGTTAATCAGCCCCAGCATTTT.

The V and J genes are TRBV18 and TRBJ1-5; D may be TRBD1 (5 bases). Trimming removed 6 bases from V and 5 bases from J, with 14 bases in between. The CDR3 is 14 amino acids. From germline, CDR1 is KGHSH and CDR2 LQKENI. The CDR3 coding sequence is TGTGCCAGCTCCCCCACGGGGGGGGATCAGCCCCAGCATTTT. Amino acids: CASSPTGGDQPQHF. The whole variable domain, filled in from reference TRBV18 and TRBJ1-5, reads NAGVMQNPRHLVRRRGQEARLRCSPMKGHSHVYWYRQLPEEGLKFMVYLQKENIIDESGMPKERFSAEFPKEGPSILRIQQVVRGDSAAYFCASSPTGGDQPQHFGDGTRLSIL.

On this clone: The sample carries other DNA sequences with the same CDR3. The V and J genes are TRBV5-1 and TRBJ2-1, with 7 bases aligning to TRBD1. The V gene's germline CDR1 is SGHRS and CDR2 YFSETQ. The CDR3 has 15 amino acids. The V segment lost 0 bases and the J segment 1 base; nucleotides outside the gene matches: 1. The CDR3 sequence: CASSLGQGSYNEQFF. The CDR3 coding sequence is TGCGCCAGCAGCTTGGGACAGGGATCCTACAATGAGCAGTTCTTC. The full variable domain, its missing parts supplied by reference TRBV5-1 and TRBJ2-1, is KAGVTQTPRYLIKTRGQQVTLSCSPISGHRSVSWYQQTPGQGLQFLFEYFSETQRNKGNFPGRFSGRQFSNSRSEMNVSTLELGDSALYLCASSLGQGSYNEQFFGPGTRLTVL.

The rearrangement uses TRBV18 and TRBJ1-1; perhaps TRBD1 as D (5 bases). The V end lost 2 bases, the J end lost 7 bases, and 23 bases lay between the germline ends. Germline CDR1 KGHSH, CDR2 LQKENI. The CDR3 has 17 residues. The CDR3 loop is CASSPWGLGPDGGEAFF. The CDR3 nucleotides are TGTGCCAGCTCACCATGGGGACTGGGACCCGACGGTGGTGAAGCTTTCTTT. The whole variable domain, remainder taken from reference TRBV18 and TRBJ1-1, is NAGVMQNPRHLVRRRGQEARLRCSPMKGHSHVYWYRQLPEEGLKFMVYLQKENIIDESGMPKERFSAEFPKEGPSILRIQQVVRGDSAAYFCASSPWGLGPDGGEAFFGQGTRLTVV.

This chain connects TRBV27 to TRBJ2-5, with 14 bases that match TRBD2. The CDR3 has 20 amino acids. Germline trimming cut 0 bases from V and 3 bases from J; bases unmatched to any gene: 12. CDR1 is MNHEY, CDR2 SMNVEV, per germline (reference sequence). The CDR3 spells CASSLSSAGLGLAGEETQYF. The DNA of the CDR3 is TGTGCCAGCAGTTTATCGTCGGCAGGGTTGGGACTAGCGGGAGAAGAGACCCAGTACTTC.

The chain joins TRBV6-5 to TRBJ1-3; D may be TRBD1 (6 bases). V was clipped by 2 bases and J by 2 bases, with 7 bases between them. The CDR3 consists of 14 residues. Germline V CDR1 and CDR2: MNHEY, SVGAGI. The CDR3 sequence: CASSYEGAGNTIYF. The CDR3 nucleotides are TGTGCCAGCAGTTACGAGGGGGCTGGAAACACCATATATTTT.

The chain employs TRBV6-1 and TRBJ1-4, with 7 bases identical to TRBD1. The CDR3 is 15 amino acids. CDR1 is MNHNS, CDR2 SASEGT, per germline. V lost 1 base to trimming and J lost 3 bases; unmatched junction nucleotides: 2. The CDR3 region has the DNA TGTGCCAGCAGTGAAGAAGGGGGCCCTAATGAAAAACTGTTTTTT. It encodes CASSEEGGPNEKLFF.

This chain joins TRBV7-2 and TRBJ2-5; the D gene is possibly TRBD2 (5 bases). CDR3 size: 14 residues. Germline CDR1 SGHTA, CDR2 FQGNSA. The germline V and J ends were trimmed by 1 base and 2 bases, with 8 bases remaining between them. The CDR3 loop reads CASSLESGQETQYF. The CDR3 coding sequence is TGTGCCAGCAGCTTAGAAAGCGGACAAGAGACCCAGTACTTC. Variable domain in full (rest from reference TRBV7-2 and TRBJ2-5): GAGVSQSPSNKVTEKGKDVELRCDPISGHTALYWYRQSLGQGLEFLIYFQGNSAPDKSGLPSDRFSAERTGGSVSTLTIQRTQQEDSAVYLCASSLESGQETQYFGPGTRLLVL.

This chain links TRBV30 with TRBJ2-5, with D possibly matching TRBD2 (6 bases). V was pared by 5 bases and J by 4 bases, with 8 bases between. Germline CDR1 GTSNPN, CDR2 SVGIG (reference sequence). This CDR3 is 11 amino acids long. The chain's CDR3 is CAWEEGETQYF. CDR3 DNA sequence: TGTGCCTGGGAGGAGGGAGAGACCCAGTACTTC.

The chain couples TRBV7-9 to TRBJ1-2, with D uncertain. Germline loops: CDR1 SEHNR, CDR2 FQNEAQ (reference sequence). This CDR3 spans 12 amino acids. V dropped 5 bases and J dropped 1 base, with 5 bases sitting between them. In DNA, the CDR3 is TGTGCCAGCAGCAGACTTAACTATGGCTACACCTTC. Its protein product is CASSRLNYGYTF.

V is TRBV28 and J is TRBJ1-1; 7 nucleotides align to TRBD1. The germline V gene has CDR1 MDHEN and CDR2 SYDVKM. The CDR3 runs 13 residues. The ends lost 5 bases at V and 2 bases at J; junction bases unmatched: 2. CDR3 in amino acids: CASSRTGNTEAFF. The CDR3 bases are TGTGCCAGCAGTAGGACAGGAAACACTGAAGCTTTCTTT.

The chain carries TRBV7-7 and TRBJ2-7; maybe TRBD1 (6 bases). The CDR3 is 14 residues long. Germline CDR1 is SSHAT and CDR2 is FNYEAQ (reference sequence). V lost 5 bases to trimming and J lost 3 bases, with 14 bases between them. CDR3 nucleotide sequence: TGTGCCAGCAGCCCCCGGGACAACCACTACGAGCAGTACTTC. The encoded protein is CASSPRDNHYEQYF.

The rearrangement links TRBV27 to TRBJ2-1; D possibly corresponds to TRBD1 (6 bases). V was clipped by 5 bases and J by 5 bases, with 13 bases between them. Per the germline V gene, CDR1 is MNHEY and CDR2 is SMNVEV (reference sequence). The CDR3 spans 14 residues. CDR3 coding DNA: TGTGCCAGCAGTCTAACCTGGACAGACAATGAGCAGTTCTTC. Its protein product is CASSLTWTDNEQFF.

The chain employs TRBV6-6 and TRBJ1-1; D remains unclear. V shed 10 bases and J shed 7 bases, with 19 bases lying between them. This CDR3 has 13 amino acids. Per germline, CDR1 MNHNY and CDR2 SVGAGI (reference sequence). CDR3 amino acids: CATTPGPLCEAFF. The CDR3 region has the DNA TGTGCCACCACCCCGGGTCCTCTTTGTGAAGCTTTCTTT.

The CDR3 here is CASRLQETQYF. The CDR3 bases are TGTGCCAGCAGACTCCAAGAGACCCAGTACTTC. The chain employs TRBV7-6 and TRBJ2-5, with D unresolved. The CDR3 is 11 residues long. V dropped 6 bases and J dropped 1 base, with 3 bases sitting between them. Germline V gene sequence: CDR1 SGHVS, CDR2 FNYEAQ.

The chain is built from TRBV12-5 and TRBJ1-3; D gene ambiguous. The CDR3 totals 16 residues. V gave up 3 bases and J gave up 0 bases, with 12 bases separating them. Germline CDR1 reads LGHNT; CDR2 reads FRNRAP. The CDR3 protein is CASGFSLRSSGNTIYF. The CDR3 coding sequence is TGTGCTAGTGGTTTTTCACTTAGGAGCTCTGGAAACACCATATATTTT. Full variable domain (rest looked up from reference TRBV12-5 and TRBJ1-3): DARVTQTPRHKVTEMGQEVTMRCQPILGHNTVFWYRQTMMQGLELLAYFRNRAPLDDSGMPKDRFSAEMPDATLATLKIQPSEPRDSAVYFCASGFSLRSSGNTIYFGEGSWLTVV.

The chain couples TRBV6-5 to TRBJ1-1; D is unresolved. Germline V lookup: CDR1 MNHEY, CDR2 SVGAGI. Deletions cut 6 bases from V and 6 bases from J, with 8 bases between. The CDR3 length is 11 residues. CDR3 sequence reads: CASSSRAEAFF. DNA of the CDR3: TGTGCCAGCAGCTCACGGGCTGAAGCTTTCTTT.

The chain employs TRBV5-1 and TRBJ1-1; D possibly corresponds to TRBD1 (5 bases). V was trimmed by 0 bases and J by 5 bases, leaving 14 bases between them. This CDR3 has 15 amino acids. Germline CDR1 is SGHRS and CDR2 is YFSETQ. The CDR3 sequence: CASSLGVGRATEAFF. CDR3 bases: TGCGCCAGCAGCTTGGGAGTCGGCAGGGCAACTGAAGCTTTCTTT.

V and J are TRBV6-1 and TRBJ1-5; TRBD1 is a possible D gene (5 bases). CDR3 length: 13 residues. Germline CDR1 reads MNHNS; CDR2 reads SASEGT. V lost 4 bases and J 4 bases, leaving 8 bases between the germline ends. The CDR3 reads CASSGTSNQPQHF. In DNA form, the CDR3 reads TGTGCCAGCAGTGGGACATCAAATCAGCCCCAGCATTTT.

In this sample, this clone turned up a few times. The V and J genes are TRBV28 and TRBJ1-5; possibly TRBD1 for D (6 bases). The CDR3 totals 13 residues. Per the germline V gene, CDR1 is MDHEN and CDR2 is SYDVKM. V was shortened by 3 bases and J by 6 bases, with 9 bases between the two germline ends. The CDR3 sequence is CASSLIGGQPQHF. DNA of the CDR3: TGTGCCAGCAGTTTGATAGGGGGTCAGCCCCAGCATTTT.

The chain recombines TRBV28 with TRBJ2-1, with TRBD2 matching over 11 bases. From germline, CDR1 is MDHEN and CDR2 SYDVKM. The CDR3 runs to 16 residues. J gave up 6 bases and V 5 bases, and 9 bases lay outside the gene matches. The CDR3 DNA reads as TGTGCCAGCAGTCCCCAGACTAGCGGGAACAGCAATGAGCAGTTCTTC. Translated, it gives CASSPQTSGNSNEQFF.

The chain recombines TRBV29-1 with TRBJ2-3; TRBD1 matches 8 bases. Germline CDR1 is SQVTM and CDR2 is ANQGSEA. The CDR3 totals 13 residues. With V trimmed by 6 bases and J by 8 bases, 10 bases remained unmatched. CDR3 amino acids: CSVNLGQGGTQYF. The DNA for the CDR3 is TGCAGCGTCAACCTCGGACAGGGAGGTACGCAGTATTTT.

The chain recombines TRBV5-5 with TRBJ1-3; D not certain. CDR1 is SGHKS, CDR2 YYEKEE, per germline (reference sequence). Trimming removed 2 bases at V and 0 bases at J, with 9 bases between. CDR3 length: 15 amino acids. The CDR3 nucleotides are TGTGCCAGCAGCTTTTTCGGGGTCTCTGGAAACACCATATATTTT. This codes for CASSFFGVSGNTIYF. The entire variable domain, with the rest obtained from reference TRBV5-5 and TRBJ1-3, is as follows: DAGVTQSPTHLIKTRGQQVTLRCSPISGHKSVSWYQQVLGQGPQFIFQYYEKEERGRGNFPDRFSARQFPNYSSELNVNALLLGDSALYLCASSFFGVSGNTIYFGEGSWLTVV.

This clone has only one observation. V is TRBV2 and J is TRBJ2-7; D possibly corresponds to TRBD2 (6 bases). V lost 10 bases and J 4 bases, leaving 26 bases between the germline ends. The CDR3 length is 16 residues. Germline V CDR1 and CDR2: SNHLY, FYNNEI. The CDR3 DNA reads as TGTGCCACCCAACGGGCAGTCGGACTATACCCATACGAGCAGTACTTC. Translation gives CATQRAVGLYPYEQYF.